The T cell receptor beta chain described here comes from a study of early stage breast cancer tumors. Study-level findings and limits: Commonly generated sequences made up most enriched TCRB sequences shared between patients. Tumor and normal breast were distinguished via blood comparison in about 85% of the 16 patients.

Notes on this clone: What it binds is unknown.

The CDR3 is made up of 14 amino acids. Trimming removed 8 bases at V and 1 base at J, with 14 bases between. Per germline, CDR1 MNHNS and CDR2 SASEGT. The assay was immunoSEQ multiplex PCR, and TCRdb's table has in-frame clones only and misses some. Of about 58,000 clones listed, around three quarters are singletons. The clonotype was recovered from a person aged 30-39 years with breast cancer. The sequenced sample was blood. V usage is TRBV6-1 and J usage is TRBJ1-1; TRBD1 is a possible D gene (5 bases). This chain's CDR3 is CASRRGVENTEAFF. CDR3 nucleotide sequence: TGTGCCAGCCGTCGGGGGGTCGAGAACACTGAAGCTTTCTTT.